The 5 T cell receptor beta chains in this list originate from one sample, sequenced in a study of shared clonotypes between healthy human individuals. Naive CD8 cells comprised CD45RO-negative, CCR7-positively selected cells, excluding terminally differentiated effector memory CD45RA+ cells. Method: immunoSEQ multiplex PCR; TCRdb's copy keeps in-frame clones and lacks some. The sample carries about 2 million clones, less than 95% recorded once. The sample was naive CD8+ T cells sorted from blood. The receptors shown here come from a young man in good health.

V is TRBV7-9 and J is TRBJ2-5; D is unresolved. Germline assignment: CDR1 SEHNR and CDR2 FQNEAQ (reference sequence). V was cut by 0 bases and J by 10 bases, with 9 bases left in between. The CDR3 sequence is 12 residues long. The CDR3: CASSLALQDQYF. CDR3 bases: TGTGCCAGCAGCTTAGCTCTCCAAGACCAGTACTTC.

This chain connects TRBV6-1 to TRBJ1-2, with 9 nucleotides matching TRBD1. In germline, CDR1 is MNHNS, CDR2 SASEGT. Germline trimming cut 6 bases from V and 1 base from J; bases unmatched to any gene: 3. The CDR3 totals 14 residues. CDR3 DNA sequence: TGTGCCAGCAGCCGGGACAGGGTTAACTATGGCTACACCTTC. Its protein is CASSRDRVNYGYTF.

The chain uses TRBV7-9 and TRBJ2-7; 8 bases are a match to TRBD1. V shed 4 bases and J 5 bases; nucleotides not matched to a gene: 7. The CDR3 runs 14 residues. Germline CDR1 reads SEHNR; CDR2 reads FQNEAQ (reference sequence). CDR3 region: CASSWTGTGDEQYF. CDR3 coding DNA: TGTGCCAGCAGCTGGACTGGGACAGGCGACGAGCAGTACTTC.

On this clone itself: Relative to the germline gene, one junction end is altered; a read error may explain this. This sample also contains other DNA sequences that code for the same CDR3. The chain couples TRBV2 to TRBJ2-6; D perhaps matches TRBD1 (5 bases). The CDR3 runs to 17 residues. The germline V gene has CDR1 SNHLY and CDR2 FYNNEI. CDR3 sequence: CASSGQRFTSGANVLTF. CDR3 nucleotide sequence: TGTGCCAGCAGTGGACAGAGGTTTACCTCTGGGGCCAATGTCCTGACTTTC.

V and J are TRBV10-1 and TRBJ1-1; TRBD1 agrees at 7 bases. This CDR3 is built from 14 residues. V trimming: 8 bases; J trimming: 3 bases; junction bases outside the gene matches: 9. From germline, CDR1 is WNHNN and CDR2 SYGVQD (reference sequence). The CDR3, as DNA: TGCGCCAGCTCTGACCCCGGACAGGACACTGAAGCTTTCTTT. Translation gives CASSDPGQDTEAFF.